This T cell receptor beta chain was sequenced for a study of blood T cell repertoires in COVID-19. Looking at the study overall: From the United States, Italy and Spain came samples of acute and convalescent COVID-19.

The method was immunoSEQ multiplex PCR; TCRdb's version includes in-frame clones alone and lacks a portion of them. The sample yields around 400,000 clones, 88% seen once. The CDR3 runs 18 residues. Germline lookup yields CDR1 SGHRS and CDR2 YFSETQ. V shed 2 bases, J shed 0 bases, and the junction held 7 bases outside the gene matches. The TCR was taken from a woman between 18 and 30 years old who had been exposed to COVID-19. V and J are TRBV5-1 and TRBJ1-3, with 11 bases aligning to TRBD1. The sample was PBMCs or T cells enriched from blood (not recorded which). The CDR3 sequence: CASSLRTGGHSSGNTIYF. CDR3 bases: TGCGCCAGCAGCTTAAGGACAGGGGGCCACAGCTCTGGAAACACCATATATTTT. Drawing the rest from reference TRBV5-1 and TRBJ1-3, the complete variable domain is KAGVTQTPRYLIKTRGQQVTLSCSPISGHRSVSWYQQTPGQGLQFLFEYFSETQRNKGNFPGRFSGRQFSNSRSEMNVSTLELGDSALYLCASSLRTGGHSSGNTIYFGEGSWLTVV.